The clone carrying this TCR beta chain qualifies as medium-sized. The antigen is undetermined. From germline, CDR1 is MNHEY and CDR2 SVGEGT. The CDR3 totals 15 residues. J lost 4 bases, V lost 5 bases, and 9 bases had no gene match. The data are from a study of vaccination and CD4 T cells after COVID-19. Study context: There were six male and four female convalescents, and two of them were Hispanic. Cells were stimulated with overlapping spike peptide pools from SARS-CoV-2, HCoV-NL63, HCoV-OC43 and HCoV-229E.

Treatment indicated: approximately nine-day PBMC culture with coronavirus spike peptide pools or control peptides (ViraFEST assay). The Oncomine TCR Beta short-read assay sequenced DNA from cultured CD4+ T cells. TCRdb itself ran the PCR reads through MiXCR, one entry per CDR3 protein. Of 12,000 or so distinct CDR3 sequences in the sample, more than 25% were seen once. This chain links TRBV6-2 or TRBV6-3 with TRBJ1-2; 8 bases are a match to TRBD1. Sequencing was done on a sample of cultured CD4+ T cells from blood. This TCR came from a human donor with COVID-19. CDR3 nucleotides: TGTGCCAGCAGTCCCGGACAGGGAAGGGCCTATGGCTACACCTTC. Translating it yields CASSPGQGRAYGYTF.